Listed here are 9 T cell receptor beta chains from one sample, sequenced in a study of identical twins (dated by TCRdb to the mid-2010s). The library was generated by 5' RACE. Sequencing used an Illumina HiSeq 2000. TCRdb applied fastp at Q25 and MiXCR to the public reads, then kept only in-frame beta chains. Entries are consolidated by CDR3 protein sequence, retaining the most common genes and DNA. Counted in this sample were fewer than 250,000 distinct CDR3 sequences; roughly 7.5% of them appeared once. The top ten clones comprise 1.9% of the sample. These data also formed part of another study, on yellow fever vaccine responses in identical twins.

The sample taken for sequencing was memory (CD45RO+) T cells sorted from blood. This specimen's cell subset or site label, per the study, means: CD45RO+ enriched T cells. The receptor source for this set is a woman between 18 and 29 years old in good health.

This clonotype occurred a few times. Here the CDR3 reads CASSIYRGGGGELFF. The CDR3 coding sequence is TGTGCCAGCAGTATATACAGGGGAGGAGGCGGGGAGCTGTTTTTT. The V gene is TRBV27, the J gene TRBJ2-2; possibly TRBD1 for D (7 bases). Per the germline V gene, CDR1 is MNHEY and CDR2 is SMNVEV (reference sequence). The CDR3 extends over 15 amino acids. The ends were cut back, 5 bases at V and 7 bases at J, with 17 bases in the middle.

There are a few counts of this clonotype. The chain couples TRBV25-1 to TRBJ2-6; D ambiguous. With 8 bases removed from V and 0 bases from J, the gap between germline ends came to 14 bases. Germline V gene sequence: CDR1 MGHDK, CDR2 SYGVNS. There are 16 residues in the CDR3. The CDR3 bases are TGTGCCAGCGGCCCTCGGTACGCCTCTGGGGCCAACGTCCTGACTTTC. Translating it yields CASGPRYASGANVLTF.

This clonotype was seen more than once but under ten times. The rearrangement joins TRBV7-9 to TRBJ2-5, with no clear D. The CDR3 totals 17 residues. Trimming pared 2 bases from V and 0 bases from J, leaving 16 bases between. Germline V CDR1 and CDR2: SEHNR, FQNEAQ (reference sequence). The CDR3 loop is CASSLTSPNGNQETQYF. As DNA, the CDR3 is TGTGCCAGCAGCTTAACTTCTCCAAACGGCAACCAAGAGACCCAGTACTTC.

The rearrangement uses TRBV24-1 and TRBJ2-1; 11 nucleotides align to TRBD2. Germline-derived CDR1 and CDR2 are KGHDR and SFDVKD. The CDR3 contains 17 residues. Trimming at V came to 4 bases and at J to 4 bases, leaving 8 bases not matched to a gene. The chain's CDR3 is CATSDPGTSGVYNEQFF. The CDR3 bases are TGTGCCACCAGTGACCCCGGGACTAGCGGAGTATACAATGAGCAGTTCTTC.

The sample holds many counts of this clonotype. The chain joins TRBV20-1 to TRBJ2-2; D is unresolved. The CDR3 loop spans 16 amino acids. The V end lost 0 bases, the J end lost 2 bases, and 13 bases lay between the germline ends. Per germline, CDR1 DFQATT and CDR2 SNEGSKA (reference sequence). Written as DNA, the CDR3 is TGCAGTGCTAGAGATAAAGTGAGCCTTAACACCGGGGAGCTGTTTTTT. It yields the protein CSARDKVSLNTGELFF.

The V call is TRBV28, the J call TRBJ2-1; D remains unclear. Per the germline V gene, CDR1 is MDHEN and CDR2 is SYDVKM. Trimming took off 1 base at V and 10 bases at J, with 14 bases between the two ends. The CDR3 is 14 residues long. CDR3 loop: CASSLLAVNGEQFF. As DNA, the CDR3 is TGTGCCAGCAGTTTATTGGCAGTTAATGGCGAGCAGTTCTTC.

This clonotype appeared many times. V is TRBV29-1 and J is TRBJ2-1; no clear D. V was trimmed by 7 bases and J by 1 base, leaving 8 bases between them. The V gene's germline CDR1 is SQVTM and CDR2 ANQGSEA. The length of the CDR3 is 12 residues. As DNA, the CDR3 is TGCAGCGCGGATAATTCCTACAATGAGCAGTTCTTC. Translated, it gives CSADNSYNEQFF.

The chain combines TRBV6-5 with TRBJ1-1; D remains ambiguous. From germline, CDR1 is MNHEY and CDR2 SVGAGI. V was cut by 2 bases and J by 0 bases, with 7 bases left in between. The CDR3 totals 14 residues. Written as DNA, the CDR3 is TGTGCCAGCAGTTACGATCCGGTGAACACTGAAGCTTTCTTT. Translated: CASSYDPVNTEAFF.

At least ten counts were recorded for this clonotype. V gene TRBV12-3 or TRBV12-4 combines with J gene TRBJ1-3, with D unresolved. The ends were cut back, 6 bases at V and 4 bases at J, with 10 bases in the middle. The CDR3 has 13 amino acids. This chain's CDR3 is CASRVLGGNTIYF. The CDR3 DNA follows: TGTGCCAGCAGAGTCCTTGGGGGAAACACCATATATTTT.